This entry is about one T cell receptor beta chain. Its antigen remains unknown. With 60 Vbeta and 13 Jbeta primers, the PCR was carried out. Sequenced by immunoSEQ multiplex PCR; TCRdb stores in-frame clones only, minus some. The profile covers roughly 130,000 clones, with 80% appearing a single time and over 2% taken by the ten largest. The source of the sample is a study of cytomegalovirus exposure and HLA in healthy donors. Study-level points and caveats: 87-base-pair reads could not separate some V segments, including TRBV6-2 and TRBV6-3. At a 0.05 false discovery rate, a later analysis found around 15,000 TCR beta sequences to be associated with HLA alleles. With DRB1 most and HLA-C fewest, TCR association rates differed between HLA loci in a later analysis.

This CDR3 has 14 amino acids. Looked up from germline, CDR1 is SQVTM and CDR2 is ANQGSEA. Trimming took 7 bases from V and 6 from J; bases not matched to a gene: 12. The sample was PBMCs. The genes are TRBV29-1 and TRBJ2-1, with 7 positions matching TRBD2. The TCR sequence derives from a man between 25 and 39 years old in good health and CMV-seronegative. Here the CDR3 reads CSGLERGLSNEQFF. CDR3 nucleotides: TGCAGCGGACTGGAACGGGGACTATCCAATGAGCAGTTCTTC.